The 26 T cell receptor beta chains below all came from one sample that was sequenced in a study of T cell changes during pregnancy in multiple sclerosis. This table comes from immunoSEQ multiplex PCR, and its TCRdb copy is limited to in-frame clones, with some not included. Of nearly 60,000 clones in the sample, about 90% were seen once. This specimen was CD4+ T cells from peripheral blood mononuclear cells, taken after pregnancy. The receptors come from a female donor in good health, enrolled as a control in a pregnancy study.

This rearrangement joins TRBV7-2 to TRBJ2-7, with 11 bases matching TRBD1. Per germline, CDR1 SGHTA and CDR2 FQGNSA. The CDR3 has 16 amino acids. The trim removed 3 bases at V and 3 bases at J, leaving 7 bases unmatched. The CDR3 coding sequence is TGTGCCAGCAGCTTTGATACCGGGACAGGGGGCTACGAGCAGTACTTC. The encoded protein is CASSFDTGTGGYEQYF.

This clone was recorded once. V and J are TRBV27 and TRBJ2-2, with 8 bases aligning to TRBD2. Germline V gene lookup returns CDR1 MNHEY and CDR2 SMNVEV (reference sequence). V gave up 2 bases and J gave up 4 bases; unmatched junction bases: 3. CDR3 size: 15 residues. The CDR3 protein is CASSLQRGGTGELFF. CDR3 sequence (DNA): TGTGCCAGCAGTTTACAACGGGGGGGCACCGGGGAGCTGTTTTTT.

This chain uses TRBV7-2 with TRBJ1-4; unclear D gene. The germline V gene has CDR1 SGHTA and CDR2 FQGNSA. V dropped 2 bases and J dropped 6 bases, with 13 bases sitting between them. CDR3 length: 15 residues. The CDR3 DNA sequence: TGTGCCAGCAGCTTAAAGCTGAGGGCAGATGAAAAACTGTTTTTT. Amino acid sequence: CASSLKLRADEKLFF.

J is TRBJ2-1 and V is TRBV19, with a possible D match to TRBD1 (7 bases). In germline, CDR1 is LNHDA, CDR2 SQIVND (reference sequence). The V and J ends lost 10 bases and 9 bases respectively, with 19 bases between them. This CDR3 has 13 residues. CDR3 sequence: CATRSGGPGEQFF. CDR3 nucleotides: TGTGCCACCCGGTCAGGGGGGCCCGGTGAGCAGTTCTTC.

The chain uses TRBV6-1 and TRBJ2-5, with D possibly being TRBD2 (7 bases). V lost 7 bases and J lost 5, with 20 bases in between. CDR3 length: 15 amino acids. Germline CDR1 MNHNS, CDR2 SASEGT. CDR3 loop: CASTILWGGAETQYF. CDR3 DNA sequence: TGTGCCAGCACTATCCTTTGGGGGGGGGCGGAGACCCAGTACTTC.

The gene calls are TRBV19 and TRBJ2-5, with D possibly matching TRBD1 (5 bases). Germline V CDR1 and CDR2: LNHDA, SQIVND (reference sequence). Trimming removed 3 bases from V and 7 bases from J, with 15 bases in between. This CDR3 spans 14 amino acids. The CDR3 reads CASSMPRVGATQYF. DNA for the CDR3: TGTGCCAGTAGTATGCCCAGGGTAGGGGCGACCCAGTACTTC. Looking up the rest from reference TRBV19 and TRBJ2-5 gives the full variable domain: DGGITQSPKYLFRKEGQNVTLSCEQNLNHDAMYWYRQDPGQGLRLIYYSQIVNDFQKGDIAEGYSVSREKKESFPLTVTSAQKNPTAFYLCASSMPRVGATQYFGPGTRLLVL.

The chain carries TRBV4-2 and TRBJ2-5; 10 nucleotides agree with TRBD2. The junction had 7 bases not matched to a gene; V was cut back by 1 base and J by 5 bases. Germline loops: CDR1 LGHNA, CDR2 YNFKEQ. The CDR3 contains 16 residues. CDR3: CASSQGRAGGLETQYF. CDR3 sequence (DNA): TGTGCCAGCAGCCAAGGAAGAGCGGGGGGGCTGGAGACCCAGTACTTC.

The chain is built from TRBV5-1 and TRBJ2-2, with 10 bases lining up with TRBD2. CDR1 and CDR2 (germline): SGHRS, YFSETQ. The CDR3 is 16 amino acids. V dropped 4 bases and J dropped 8; count of bases not matched to a gene: 11. The CDR3 nucleotides read TGCGCCAGCAGCGGATCTAGCGGGGGACCCGTGGGGGAGCTGTTTTTT. This codes for CASSGSSGGPVGELFF.

This clone was observed a single time. The rearrangement links TRBV18 to TRBJ2-2; TRBD1 aligns across 9 bases. Germline assignment: CDR1 KGHSH and CDR2 LQKENI. Trimming removed 4 bases from V and 7 bases from J; junction bases left unmatched: 16. There are 18 residues in the CDR3. CDR3 amino acids: CASSLPGQGGIEGGELFF. DNA for the CDR3: TGTGCCAGCTCACTACCGGGACAGGGAGGGATAGAAGGCGGGGAGCTGTTTTTT.

The chain uses TRBV19 and TRBJ1-1, with 8 bases matching TRBD1. The germline CDR1 and CDR2 sequences are LNHDA and SQIVND (reference sequence). With 7 bases clipped from V and 5 bases from J, the junction kept 6 bases outside the gene matches. This CDR3 is 13 amino acids long. The CDR3 DNA is TGTGCCAGTATGGGCAGGGGGCCAACTGAAGCTTTCTTT. Protein sequence: CASMGRGPTEAFF.

The chain employs TRBV11-1 and TRBJ2-3; D gene ambiguous. This CDR3 has 12 amino acids. CDR1 is SGHAT, CDR2 FQDESV, per germline (reference sequence). Trimming shortened V by 5 bases and J by 1 base, and 4 bases separated the two germline ends. The CDR3 region is CASSRGTDTQYF. In nucleotides, the CDR3 is TGTGCCAGCAGCCGCGGCACAGATACGCAGTATTTT.

The V and J genes are TRBV11-1 and TRBJ2-1; TRBD2 aligns across 7 bases. The CDR3 has 14 residues. V lost 1 base and J lost 8; bases outside the gene matches: 5. Per the germline V gene, CDR1 is SGHAT and CDR2 is FQDESV (reference sequence). CDR3 DNA: TGTGCCAGCAGCTTAGGAGTAGGGAGGGATGAGCAGTTCTTC. Protein: CASSLGVGRDEQFF.

The chain combines TRBV5-6 with TRBJ1-4; 10 bases match TRBD1. The CDR3 extends over 15 amino acids. The germline V gene encodes CDR1 SGHDT and CDR2 YYEEEE. V shed 1 base, J shed 8 bases, and the junction held 5 bases outside the gene matches. CDR3 amino acids: CASSLYDRGLEKLFF. The CDR3 DNA is TGTGCCAGCAGCTTGTACGACAGGGGGCTAGAAAAACTGTTTTTT.

The V call is TRBV18, the J call TRBJ2-1; weak D call: TRBD1 (5 bases). Trimming took off 4 bases at V and 2 bases at J, with 9 bases between the two ends. Germline loops: CDR1 KGHSH, CDR2 LQKENI. The CDR3 has 14 residues. CDR3 in DNA: TGTGCCAGCTCACGCGACAGAACCTACAATGAGCAGTTCTTC. This encodes CASSRDRTYNEQFF. Based on the CDR3 plus reference TRBV18 and TRBJ2-1, the full variable domain is NAGVMQNPRHLVRRRGQEARLRCSPMKGHSHVYWYRQLPEEGLKFMVYLQKENIIDESGMPKERFSAEFPKEGPSILRIQQVVRGDSAAYFCASSRDRTYNEQFFGPGTRLTVL.

The chain has TRBV4-1 and TRBJ1-1, with D possibly TRBD1 on 6 matching bases. The V end lost 4 bases, the J end lost 2 bases, and 26 bases lay between the germline ends. Germline values: CDR1 MGHRA, CDR2 YSYEKL. The CDR3 totals 19 residues. CDR3 residues: CASSRPVTGNTRLNTEAFF. In DNA, the CDR3 is TGCGCCAGCAGCCGCCCCGTGACAGGCAACACAAGACTAAACACTGAAGCTTTCTTT.

This clone appeared a single time. The gene calls are TRBV2 and TRBJ1-1; no clear D gene. The germline V and J ends were trimmed by 7 bases and 3 bases, with 24 bases remaining between them. The CDR3 is made up of 17 amino acids. From germline, CDR1 is SNHLY and CDR2 FYNNEI. As DNA, the CDR3 is TGTGCCAGCAACCCCACCGCGGTAGGGAGGGATGACACTGAAGCTTTCTTT. Residues: CASNPTAVGRDDTEAFF.

J is TRBJ1-1 and V is TRBV5-1; D not certain. V was trimmed by 2 bases and J by 0 bases, leaving 5 bases between them. Germline loops: CDR1 SGHRS, CDR2 YFSETQ. This CDR3 has 13 residues. The CDR3 DNA reads as TGCGCCAGCAGCTTAAGCCTGAACACTGAAGCTTTCTTT. Translating it yields CASSLSLNTEAFF.

The chain has TRBV14 and TRBJ1-2, with D maybe TRBD1 (6 bases). This CDR3 is built from 14 residues. Germline loops: CDR1 SGHDN, CDR2 FVKESK. V was cut by 5 bases and J by 4 bases, with 14 bases left in between. The CDR3 sequence: CASSGWTAPYGYTF. DNA for the CDR3: TGTGCCAGCAGCGGTTGGACAGCTCCCTATGGCTACACCTTC.

In its sample, this clone was seen once. This rearrangement joins TRBV5-1 to TRBJ2-3, with D unresolved. Between the trimmed V and J ends, which lost 4 bases and 1 base, there was a span of 7 bases. This CDR3 comprises 13 residues. Germline V gives CDR1 SGHRS, CDR2 YFSETQ. Here the CDR3 DNA reads TGCGCCAGCAGCCTTCCGGGCACAGATACGCAGTATTTT. Protein sequence: CASSLPGTDTQYF.

The chain couples TRBV7-3 to TRBJ1-1; unclear D gene. The length of the CDR3 is 13 residues. Trimming took 3 bases from V and 1 from J, leaving 6 bases between them. The germline V gene has CDR1 SGHTA and CDR2 FQGTGA. Here the CDR3 DNA reads TGTGCCAGCAGCTTCTCAGGGAACACTGAAGCTTTCTTT. It translates to CASSFSGNTEAFF.

The chain is built from TRBV2 and TRBJ2-7, with D possibly TRBD1 on 5 matching bases. CDR1 SNHLY and CDR2 FYNNEI come from the germline V gene. There are 15 residues in the CDR3. Trimming removed 7 bases at V and 3 bases at J, with 19 bases between. CDR3 in amino acids: CASNLLGQGGYEQYF. CDR3 bases: TGTGCCAGCAACTTGTTGGGGCAGGGTGGCTACGAGCAGTACTTC.

The chain employs TRBV7-2 and TRBJ2-1; 10 bases line up with TRBD2. The V gene's germline CDR1 is SGHTA and CDR2 FQGNSA. The CDR3 runs 16 residues. V shed 4 bases, J shed 2 bases, and the junction held 5 bases outside the gene matches. The CDR3 DNA follows: TGTGCCAGCAGCTATAGCGGGGGGTCCACCTACAATGAGCAGTTCTTC. It is translated as CASSYSGGSTYNEQFF.

This chain joins TRBV29-1 and TRBJ2-7, with a tentative D call TRBD1 (6 bases). This CDR3 comprises 12 residues. Germline-derived CDR1 and CDR2 are SQVTM and ANQGSEA. Trimming shortened V by 4 bases and J by 2 bases, and 9 bases separated the two germline ends. The CDR3 protein is CSVGQVAYEQYF. The CDR3, as DNA: TGCAGCGTTGGACAGGTAGCCTACGAGCAGTACTTC.

This sequence joins TRBV15 and TRBJ1-5; 9 nucleotides agree with TRBD1. V dropped 3 bases and J dropped 3; count of bases not matched to a gene: 12. This CDR3 has 18 amino acids. Germline-derived CDR1 and CDR2 are LNHNV and YYDKDF (reference sequence). The CDR3 DNA follows: TGTGCCACCAGCAGGCCTACAGGGGGCCGGGCAATCAATCAGCCCCAGCATTTT. This gives the protein CATSRPTGGRAINQPQHF.

The rearrangement joins TRBV7-2 to TRBJ2-2; possible D gene TRBD1, 6 bases. Germline CDR1 reads SGHTA; CDR2 reads FQGNSA. The CDR3 spans 15 residues. Trimming cost V 5 bases and J 4 bases, with 14 bases left between them. The DNA of the CDR3 is TGTGCCAGCAGCGCCCGGGACAAGATCACCGGGGAGCTGTTTTTT. Its protein product is CASSARDKITGELFF.

The gene calls are TRBV9 and TRBJ2-5, with a possible D match to TRBD1 (6 bases). Deletions cut 0 bases from V and 7 bases from J, with 13 bases between. The CDR3 length is 14 residues. CDR1 SGDLS and CDR2 YYNGEE come from the germline V gene. CDR3 DNA sequence: TGTGCCAGCAGCGTAGCTCAGGGGATCGGGACCCAGTACTTC. It is translated as CASSVAQGIGTQYF.